What follows are 26 T cell receptor beta chains derived from one specimen sequenced in a study of identical twins. TCRdb independently ran MiXCR on the 5' RACE reads; one entry per CDR3 protein. The sample carries about 550,000 distinct CDR3 sequences, 20% to 25% recorded once. This same sample was also part of a study on yellow fever vaccine responses in identical twins.

Sequenced material: CD4+ T cells sorted from blood. Receptors were obtained from a young woman in good health.

Note on this clonotype: One junction end disagrees with the germline gene, perhaps due to a read error. CDR3 DNA: TGCAGTGCTACTAGGCTGAAGACTGAAGCTTTCTTT. Translation gives CSATRLKTEAFF. The chain has TRBV20-1 and TRBJ1-1; D not certain. This CDR3 is built from 12 residues. Germline CDR1 DFQATT, CDR2 SNEGSKA (reference sequence).

This clonotype was observed a handful of times. The J gene is TRBJ2-2, the V gene TRBV3-1; the D gene could be TRBD1 or TRBD2 (5 bases each). From germline, CDR1 is LGHDT and CDR2 YNNKEL (reference sequence). The CDR3 contains 16 residues. Trimming removed 4 bases from V and 6 bases from J, with 18 bases in between. CDR3 bases: TGTGCCAGCAGCCCCTTCCGGGGCGAAAGACCCGGGGAGCTGTTTTTT. This gives the protein CASSPFRGERPGELFF.

This clonotype came up many times. V usage is TRBV20-1 and J usage is TRBJ1-1; D is perhaps TRBD1 (5 bases). V gave up 3 bases and J gave up 2 bases, with 19 bases separating them. The CDR3 totals 16 residues. Germline loops: CDR1 DFQATT, CDR2 SNEGSKA (reference sequence). The CDR3 is CSARVVPGRANTEAFF. CDR3 bases: TGCAGTGCTAGGGTAGTTCCGGGACGAGCCAACACTGAAGCTTTCTTT.

V is TRBV27 and J is TRBJ1-4; perhaps TRBD1 as D (6 bases). Between the trimmed V and J ends, which lost 6 bases and 7 bases, there was a span of 18 bases. Germline CDR1 reads MNHEY; CDR2 reads SMNVEV (reference sequence). The CDR3 contains 15 residues. CDR3 bases: TGTGCCAGCAGCCCGACCCAGGGGTTGGGTGAAAAACTGTTTTTT. Protein sequence: CASSPTQGLGEKLFF.

The rearrangement uses TRBV5-1 and TRBJ2-7; TRBD2 matches 13 bases. The CDR3 has 20 amino acids. V gave up 3 bases and J gave up 7 bases; unmatched junction bases: 22. Germline CDR1 reads SGHRS; CDR2 reads YFSETQ. CDR3 in DNA: TGCGCCAGCAGCTCCACCGGGACTAGCGGGAAAACGTCTAGCCCCTGGGAGCAGTACTTC. It yields the protein CASSSTGTSGKTSSPWEQYF.

The chain is built from TRBV10-3 and TRBJ2-1; D is ambiguous. CDR1 is ENHRY, CDR2 SYGVKD, per germline. Trimming removed 0 bases at V and 8 bases at J, with 5 bases between. The CDR3 contains 12 residues. This chain's CDR3 is CAISESVHEQFF. The CDR3 DNA reads TGTGCCATCAGTGAGTCGGTCCATGAGCAGTTCTTC.

This clonotype was seen a few times. The J gene is TRBJ2-2, the V gene TRBV10-3; TRBD1 aligns across 8 bases. The ends lost 0 bases at V and 2 bases at J; junction bases unmatched: 2. The CDR3 has 16 residues. The germline V gene encodes CDR1 ENHRY and CDR2 SYGVKD. CDR3 bases: TGTGCCATCAGTGAGTCCGGGACAGGCAACACCGGGGAGCTGTTTTTT. It specifies CAISESGTGNTGELFF.

J is TRBJ2-3 and V is TRBV20-1; D ambiguous. Germline V gene lookup returns CDR1 DFQATT and CDR2 SNEGSKA (reference sequence). The CDR3 sequence is 14 residues long. With 6 bases removed from V and 0 bases from J, the gap between germline ends came to 13 bases. Written as DNA, the CDR3 is TGCAGTGCCCCCTCGCTCGCAAGCACAGATACGCAGTATTTT. As protein: CSAPSLASTDTQYF.

In this sample, this clonotype turned up a few times. J is TRBJ1-1 and V is TRBV9; D unresolved. Germline CDR1 and CDR2: SGDLS and YYNGEE. The CDR3 sequence is 14 residues long. Trimming left V 3 bases short and J 0 bases short, with 9 bases between. CDR3 sequence reads: CASSAGYMNTEAFF. The CDR3 nucleotides are TGTGCCAGCAGCGCGGGGTACATGAACACTGAAGCTTTCTTT.

The rearrangement joins TRBV19 to TRBJ1-5; 9 positions agree with TRBD1. Germline CDR1 reads LNHDA; CDR2 reads SQIVND (reference sequence). V shed 8 bases and J 9 bases; nucleotides not matched to a gene: 11. This CDR3 has 14 residues. The DNA of the CDR3 is TGTGCCAGTGGAGGGGGACAGGGTTATTGGCCCCAGCATTTT. It is translated as CASGGGQGYWPQHF.

V usage is TRBV2 and J usage is TRBJ2-2; D gene ambiguous. The CDR3 is made up of 13 amino acids. The V end was cut by 4 bases, the J end by 3 bases, with 6 bases between. CDR1 is SNHLY and CDR2 is FYNNEI in the germline V gene. In DNA form, the CDR3 reads TGTGCCAGCAGTGCTGAACACACCGGGGAGCTGTTTTTT. The encoded protein is CASSAEHTGELFF. Full variable domain (rest looked up from reference TRBV2 and TRBJ2-2): EPEVTQTPSHQVTQMGQEVILRCVPISNHLYFYWYRQILGQKVEFLVSFYNNEISEKSEIFDDQFSVERPDGSNFTLKIRSTKLEDSAMYFCASSAEHTGELFFGEGSRLTVL.

This clonotype appeared a few times. This chain joins TRBV4-1 and TRBJ2-3, with 8 bases that match TRBD1. After removal of 7 bases from V and 3 bases from J, the junction contained 3 bases not matched to a gene. Looked up from germline, CDR1 is MGHRA and CDR2 is YSYEKL. The CDR3 covers 13 residues. This CDR3 is CASTRQGTDTQYF. DNA of the CDR3: TGCGCCAGCACCCGACAGGGGACAGATACGCAGTATTTT.

The chain carries TRBV7-2 and TRBJ2-1; the D gene is possibly TRBD2 (8 bases). Between the trimmed V and J ends, which lost 5 bases and 0 bases, there was a span of 17 bases. The CDR3 has 17 amino acids. The germline V gene encodes CDR1 SGHTA and CDR2 FQGNSA. The CDR3 DNA follows: TGTGCCAGCAGCCCGAGGGGGCGGGGGGACTCCTACAATGAGCAGTTCTTC. Encoded protein: CASSPRGRGDSYNEQFF.

This clonotype occurred a few times. The chain joins TRBV11-2 to TRBJ2-2; D gene uncertain. The CDR3 is made up of 15 amino acids. V was cut by 5 bases and J by 7 bases, with 17 bases left in between. Germline V gene data show CDR1 as SGHAT and CDR2 as FQNNGV. DNA for the CDR3: TGTGCCAGCAGCCCCGGCCCTAATATCGGCGGGGAGCTGTTTTTT. This translates into CASSPGPNIGGELFF. The variable domain in full, completed from reference TRBV11-2 and TRBJ2-2, reads EAGVAQSPRYKIIEKRQSVAFWCNPISGHATLYWYQQILGQGPKLLIQFQNNGVVDDSQLPKDRFSAERLKGVDSTLKIQPAKLEDSAVYLCASSPGPNIGGELFFGEGSRLTVL.

V gene TRBV12-5 combines with J gene TRBJ2-5; D unclear. V was cut by 3 bases and J by 1 base, with 3 bases left in between. CDR1 LGHNT and CDR2 FRNRAP come from the germline V gene. CDR3 length: 12 amino acids. The CDR3 DNA is TGTGCTAGTGGTTTAGTCCAAGAGACCCAGTACTTC. This codes for CASGLVQETQYF. The full variable domain, its missing parts supplied by reference TRBV12-5 and TRBJ2-5, is DARVTQTPRHKVTEMGQEVTMRCQPILGHNTVFWYRQTMMQGLELLAYFRNRAPLDDSGMPKDRFSAEMPDATLATLKIQPSEPRDSAVYFCASGLVQETQYFGPGTRLLVL.

This clonotype was seen a handful of times. The V and J genes are TRBV12-3 or TRBV12-4 and TRBJ1-5; D might be TRBD1 (6 bases). V lost 2 bases, J lost 0 bases, and 8 bases lay in between. The CDR3 is 15 amino acids. In nucleotides, the CDR3 is TGTGCCAGCAGTTTAATGGGACATAGCAATCAGCCCCAGCATTTT. It specifies CASSLMGHSNQPQHF.

There are a few counts of this clonotype. The chain carries TRBV24-1 and TRBJ1-5; the match to TRBD1 covers 9 bases. V was clipped by 4 bases and J by 3 bases; unmatched bases: 6. The CDR3 consists of 16 residues. In germline, CDR1 is KGHDR, CDR2 SFDVKD. The DNA for the CDR3 is TGTGCCACCAGTGAGTCCGGGACAGGGTCCAATCAGCCCCAGCATTTT. This codes for CATSESGTGSNQPQHF.

V and J are TRBV19 and TRBJ2-3; D call uncertain. This CDR3 is 14 amino acids long. Germline V gene sequence: CDR1 LNHDA, CDR2 SQIVND (reference sequence). V lost 5 bases and J 4 bases, leaving 13 bases between the germline ends. DNA for the CDR3: TGTGCCAGTAGTCCGGCGTACAGCTCAGATACGCAGTATTTT. Translating it yields CASSPAYSSDTQYF.

This clonotype turned up a few times. The chain combines TRBV5-1 with TRBJ2-2; 7 bases agree with TRBD2. Germline V gives CDR1 SGHRS, CDR2 YFSETQ. The junction had 4 bases not matched to a gene; V was cut back by 5 bases and J by 0 bases. CDR3 size: 15 residues. The CDR3 region is CASRLAAANTGELFF. CDR3 sequence (DNA): TGCGCCAGCAGGCTAGCGGCCGCGAACACCGGGGAGCTGTTTTTT. Using reference TRBV5-1 and TRBJ2-2 for the parts outside the CDR3, the full variable domain is KAGVTQTPRYLIKTRGQQVTLSCSPISGHRSVSWYQQTPGQGLQFLFEYFSETQRNKGNFPGRFSGRQFSNSRSEMNVSTLELGDSALYLCASRLAAANTGELFFGEGSRLTVL.

This clonotype was observed a handful of times. An end of the junction differs from the germline gene, which may be a read error. The chain combines TRBV12-3 or TRBV12-4 with TRBJ1-2; D unresolved. The CDR3 consists of 11 residues. This chain's CDR3 is CASSLRAGLLF. CDR3 nucleotide sequence: TGTGCCAGCAGTTTAAGGGCGGGTCTTCTCTTC.

The rearrangement joins TRBV7-2 to TRBJ2-3; D remains unclear. Per the germline V gene, CDR1 is SGHTA and CDR2 is FQGNSA. With 4 bases removed from V and 0 bases from J, the gap between germline ends came to 14 bases. The CDR3 is made up of 16 amino acids. This CDR3 is CASSYQPSSSTDTQYF. CDR3 DNA: TGTGCCAGCAGCTACCAGCCTAGTTCGAGCACAGATACGCAGTATTTT. Filled out from reference TRBV7-2 and TRBJ2-3, the complete variable domain reads GAGVSQSPSNKVTEKGKDVELRCDPISGHTALYWYRQSLGQGLEFLIYFQGNSAPDKSGLPSDRFSAERTGGSVSTLTIQRTQQEDSAVYLCASSYQPSSSTDTQYFGPGTRLTVL.

V gene TRBV6-1 combines with J gene TRBJ2-1, with a possible D match to TRBD2 (6 bases). The germline V gene encodes CDR1 MNHNS and CDR2 SASEGT. V was pared by 8 bases and J by 7 bases, with 15 bases between. This CDR3 is 13 amino acids long. The chain's CDR3 is CASLSGTANEQFF. The CDR3 DNA reads TGTGCCAGCCTTAGCGGAACAGCAAATGAGCAGTTCTTC.

This clonotype was seen only a few times. This chain joins TRBV5-1 and TRBJ2-2; D gene unclear. V lost 7 bases to trimming and J lost 6 bases, with 16 bases between them. The CDR3 runs to 14 residues. Germline assignment: CDR1 SGHRS and CDR2 YFSETQ. CDR3 sequence (DNA): TGCGCCAGCGGATCCATGGGGAATGCCGGGGAGCTGTTTTTT. Translated: CASGSMGNAGELFF.

This clonotype came up a few times. This chain connects TRBV2 to TRBJ1-1; a possible D gene is TRBD1 (6 bases). The CDR3 covers 14 residues. Germline V gene sequence: CDR1 SNHLY, CDR2 FYNNEI. Trimming pared 6 bases from V and 1 base from J, leaving 12 bases between. The chain's CDR3 is CASRRDTGNTEAFF. The CDR3 nucleotides are TGTGCCAGCAGACGGGACACGGGGAACACTGAAGCTTTCTTT.

This clonotype was found a few times. The chain employs TRBV3-1 and TRBJ2-1; D is possibly TRBD1 or TRBD2 (5 bases each). Looked up from germline, CDR1 is LGHDT and CDR2 is YNNKEL (reference sequence). This CDR3 spans 17 amino acids. The V end was cut by 2 bases, the J end by 2 bases, with 16 bases between. CDR3 nucleotides: TGTGCCAGCAGCCAAAACCGGGACCGCGCACCCTACAATGAGCAGTTCTTC. Translated, it gives CASSQNRDRAPYNEQFF.

This clonotype has more than one count but fewer than ten. The CDR3 loop reads CSVAGLATSSSYEQYF. DNA for the CDR3: TGCAGCGTAGCGGGACTAGCGACCTCCAGCTCCTACGAGCAGTACTTC. The rearrangement joins TRBV29-1 to TRBJ2-7, with 10 bases lining up with TRBD2. In germline, CDR1 is SQVTM, CDR2 ANQGSEA. The CDR3 extends over 16 amino acids. The junction had 11 bases not matched to a gene; V was cut back by 6 bases and J by 0 bases.